The TCR beta chain described here comes from a study of glioma-infiltrating T cells. Using RNA template, CDR3s of TCR alpha and beta were amplified with iRepertoire arm-PCR. Tissue mRNA or PBMC total RNA, 100-400 ng, went into one-step reverse transcription and amplification. TCRdb independently ran MiXCR on the multiplex PCR reads; one entry per CDR3 protein. The repertoire holds around 190,000 distinct CDR3 sequences, with around 42% as singletons. This clonotype came up many times. Material: glioma tissue, nonneoplastic brain tissue, or PBMCs (not recorded which). This TCR derives from a human donor with low-grade glioma or glioblastoma, undergoing nonglioma brain surgery, or in good health (not recorded which).

This chain's CDR3 is CASSIVQDNEQFF. In DNA, the CDR3 is TGTGCCAGTAGTATAGTTCAGGACAATGAGCAGTTCTTC. The chain uses TRBV19 and TRBJ2-1; D ambiguous. Germline V gene sequence: CDR1 LNHDA, CDR2 SQIVND (reference sequence). The CDR3 contains 13 residues. Trimming left V 1 base short and J 5 bases short, with 6 bases between.